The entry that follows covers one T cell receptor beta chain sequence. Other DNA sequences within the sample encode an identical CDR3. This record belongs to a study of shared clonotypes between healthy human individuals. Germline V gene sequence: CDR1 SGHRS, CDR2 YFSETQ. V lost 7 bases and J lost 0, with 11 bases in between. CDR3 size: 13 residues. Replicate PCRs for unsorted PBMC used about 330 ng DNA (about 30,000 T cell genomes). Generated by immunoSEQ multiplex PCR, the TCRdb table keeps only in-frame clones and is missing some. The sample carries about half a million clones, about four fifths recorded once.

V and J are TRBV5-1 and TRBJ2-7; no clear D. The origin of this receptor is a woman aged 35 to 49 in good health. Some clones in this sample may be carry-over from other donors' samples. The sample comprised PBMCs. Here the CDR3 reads CASRSGSSYEQYF. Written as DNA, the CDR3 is TGCGCCAGCCGCAGTGGCAGCTCCTACGAGCAGTACTTC.